Listed below are T cell receptor beta chains from one sample, sequenced in a study of shared clonotypes between healthy human individuals. Here immunoSEQ multiplex PCR was the method, and the copy in TCRdb shows in-frame clones only, minus some. Here the sample spans about 2 million clones, 95% being singletons. The sequenced sample was naive CD4+ T cells sorted from blood. The receptors here all came from a young man in good health. Both conserved end residues are part of each CDR3. D genes are given only for firm matches. Not all rows give a size; the values are once, few, many and, for expanded clones, a class.

D gene: .; J gene: TRBJ2-7; V gene: TRBV11-2; clone size: .; CDR3 protein: CASSLMAIRRISYEQYF; CDR3 DNA: TGTGCCAGCAGCTTGATGGCGATTAGGCGGATCTCCTACGAGCAGTACTTC
D gene: TRBD1; J gene: TRBJ1-2; V gene: TRBV30; clone size: .; CDR3 protein: CAWSRDSGSYGYTF; CDR3 DNA: TGTGCCTGGAGTAGGGACAGTGGGAGCTATGGCTACACCTTC
D gene: .; J gene: TRBJ2-1; V gene: TRBV10-3; clone size: .; CDR3 protein: CAASSYNEQFF; CDR3 DNA: TGTGCCGCCAGCTCCTACAATGAGCAGTTCTTC
D gene: .; J gene: TRBJ1-6; V gene: TRBV9; clone size: .; CDR3 protein: CASSPQERNSPLHF; CDR3 DNA: TGTGCCAGCAGCCCCCAGGAACGAAATTCACCCCTCCACTTT
D gene: .; J gene: TRBJ1-2; V gene: TRBV7-2; clone size: .; CDR3 protein: CASSLERVETGRF; CDR3 DNA: TGTGCCAGCAGCTTAGAGAGGGTGGAGACGGGTCGATTC
D gene: TRBD1; J gene: TRBJ1-4; V gene: TRBV10-3; clone size: .; CDR3 protein: CAISEGTGGREKLFF; CDR3 DNA: TGTGCCATCAGTGAGGGGACAGGGGGCAGGGAAAAACTGTTTTTT
D gene: .; J gene: TRBJ1-6; V gene: TRBV7-9; clone size: .; CDR3 protein: CASSRSTTGDSPLHF; CDR3 DNA: TGTGCCAGCAGTCGATCGACAACAGGTGATTCACCCCTCCACTTT
D gene: TRBD1; J gene: TRBJ1-2; V gene: TRBV7-9; clone size: .; CDR3 protein: CASSPTGVLKGYTF; CDR3 DNA: TGTGCCAGCAGTCCTACAGGGGTACTCAAAGGCTACACCTTC
D gene: .; J gene: TRBJ2-2; V gene: TRBV19; clone size: once; CDR3 protein: CASSFTYGRELFF; CDR3 DNA: TGTGCCAGTAGTTTCACCTATGGTCGGGAGCTGTTTTTT
D gene: .; J gene: TRBJ2-7; V gene: TRBV19; clone size: .; CDR3 protein: CASSIARGGYEQYF; CDR3 DNA: TGTGCCAGTAGTATAGCCAGGGGGGGATACGAGCAGTACTTC
D gene: .; J gene: TRBJ2-3; V gene: TRBV6-5; clone size: .; CDR3 protein: CASKGDPGTDTQYF; CDR3 DNA: TGTGCCAGCAAGGGAGACCCCGGCACAGATACGCAGTATTTT
D gene: .; J gene: TRBJ1-2; V gene: TRBV18; clone size: .; CDR3 protein: CASSPSQMDGYTF; CDR3 DNA: TGTGCCAGCTCACCTTCACAAATGGATGGCTACACCTTC
D gene: .; J gene: TRBJ1-6; V gene: TRBV2; clone size: .; CDR3 protein: CASKVDNSPLHF; CDR3 DNA: TGTGCCAGCAAAGTTGATAATTCACCCCTCCACTTT
D gene: TRBD2; J gene: TRBJ2-3; V gene: TRBV11-2; clone size: .; CDR3 protein: CASSSFERGGTDTQYF; CDR3 DNA: TGTGCCAGCAGCTCCTTCGAGCGGGGGGGGACAGATACGCAGTATTTT
D gene: .; J gene: TRBJ2-7; V gene: TRBV6-1; clone size: .; CDR3 protein: CASSEYGTGKTYEQYF; CDR3 DNA: TGTGCCAGCAGTGAGTACGGGACCGGGAAGACCTACGAGCAGTACTTC
D gene: TRBD1; J gene: TRBJ2-7; V gene: TRBV5-1; clone size: .; CDR3 protein: CASSLEGTGISYEQYF; CDR3 DNA: TGCGCCAGCAGCTTGGAAGGGACAGGGATTTCCTACGAGCAGTACTTC
D gene: TRBD1; J gene: TRBJ2-7; V gene: TRBV6-6; clone size: .; CDR3 protein: CASSWGLQGVEQYF; CDR3 DNA: TGTGCCAGCAGTTGGGGTCTACAGGGGGTCGAGCAGTACTTC
D gene: TRBD1; J gene: TRBJ2-7; V gene: TRBV5-6; clone size: .; CDR3 protein: CASSVLLTGSLDEQYF; CDR3 DNA: TGTGCCAGCAGCGTACTCCTGACAGGGTCATTGGACGAGCAGTACTTC
D gene: TRBD2; J gene: TRBJ2-5; V gene: TRBV9; clone size: .; CDR3 protein: CASSPRRASGEETQYF; CDR3 DNA: TGTGCCAGCAGCCCCCGACGGGCTAGCGGCGAGGAGACCCAGTACTTC
D gene: .; J gene: TRBJ1-3; V gene: TRBV6-1; clone size: .; CDR3 protein: CASSGAVWLGNTIYF; CDR3 DNA: TGTGCCAGCAGCGGGGCGGTATGGTTGGGAAACACCATATATTTT
D gene: TRBD2; J gene: TRBJ2-5; V gene: TRBV25-1; clone size: .; CDR3 protein: CASSDLAGWSGTQYF; CDR3 DNA: TGTGCCAGCAGTGATTTAGCGGGATGGAGCGGGACCCAGTACTTC
D gene: TRBD1; J gene: TRBJ2-7; V gene: TRBV7-9; clone size: .; CDR3 protein: CASSLLGQAHYEQYF; CDR3 DNA: TGTGCCAGCAGCCTCCTGGGACAGGCCCACTACGAGCAGTACTTC
D gene: .; J gene: TRBJ1-5; V gene: TRBV28; clone size: .; CDR3 protein: CASRTYGQINQPQHF; CDR3 DNA: TGTGCCAGCAGAACTTACGGACAGATCAATCAGCCCCAGCATTTT
D gene: TRBD1; J gene: TRBJ2-3; V gene: TRBV7-3; clone size: .; CDR3 protein: CASSRTAGQGRTDTQYF; CDR3 DNA: TGTGCCAGCAGCCGTACTGCGGGACAGGGACGCACAGATACGCAGTATTTT
D gene: .; J gene: TRBJ1-6; V gene: TRBV6-6; clone size: few; CDR3 protein: CASGETWGDSPLHF; CDR3 DNA: TGTGCCAGCGGGGAGACTTGGGGCGATTCACCCCTCCACTTT
D gene: .; J gene: TRBJ2-1; V gene: TRBV29-1; clone size: .; CDR3 protein: CRPCGDTPYNEQFF; CDR3 DNA: TGCAGACCATGTGGGGACACCCCCTACAATGAGCAGTTCTTC
D gene: .; J gene: TRBJ1-1; V gene: TRBV30; clone size: few; CDR3 protein: CAWSRGGNTEAFF; CDR3 DNA: TGTGCCTGGTCCCGGGGGGGGAACACTGAAGCTTTCTTT
D gene: TRBD1; J gene: TRBJ1-5; V gene: TRBV6-6; clone size: .; CDR3 protein: CASIGTAGLSNQPQHF; CDR3 DNA: TGTGCCAGCATCGGGACAGCTGGCCTTAGCAATCAGCCCCAGCATTTT
D gene: TRBD1; J gene: TRBJ1-2; V gene: TRBV30; clone size: .; CDR3 protein: CAWTLGTGDLGGYTF; CDR3 DNA: TGTGCCTGGACCCTGGGGACAGGGGACTTAGGTGGCTACACCTTC
D gene: TRBD1; J gene: TRBJ2-7; V gene: TRBV5-6; clone size: once; CDR3 protein: CASSLGTGGGSYEQYF; CDR3 DNA: TGTGCCAGCAGCTTGGGGACAGGGGGAGGTTCCTACGAGCAGTACTTC
D gene: .; J gene: TRBJ1-6; V gene: TRBV6-1; clone size: .; CDR3 protein: CASSDSSPLHF; CDR3 DNA: TGTGCCAGCAGTGACAGTTCACCCCTCCACTTT
D gene: .; J gene: TRBJ1-2; V gene: TRBV11-2; clone size: .; CDR3 protein: CASSGRSRREGSYGYTF; CDR3 DNA: TGTGCCAGCAGTGGGCGGAGCAGAAGGGAGGGGAGCTATGGCTACACCTTC
D gene: .; J gene: TRBJ2-7; V gene: TRBV11-2; clone size: .; CDR3 protein: CASSLDQATPSGEQYF; CDR3 DNA: TGTGCCAGCAGCTTAGACCAAGCGACACCATCAGGCGAGCAGTACTTC
D gene: .; J gene: TRBJ2-5; V gene: TRBV6-6; clone size: .; CDR3 protein: CASERDFQETQYF; CDR3 DNA: TGTGCCAGCGAAAGGGACTTCCAAGAGACCCAGTACTTC
D gene: .; J gene: TRBJ2-5; V gene: TRBV21-1; clone size: .; CDR3 protein: CASSKTDYQETQYF; CDR3 DNA: TGTGCCAGCAGCAAGACAGACTACCAAGAGACCCAGTACTTC
D gene: .; J gene: TRBJ1-6; V gene: TRBV9; clone size: .; CDR3 protein: CASSLDGPHNSPLHF; CDR3 DNA: TGTGCCAGCAGCCTAGACGGGCCGCACAATTCACCCCTCCACTTT
D gene: .; J gene: TRBJ1-5; V gene: TRBV2; clone size: .; CDR3 protein: CASSDLSRNQPQHF; CDR3 DNA: TGTGCCAGCAGTGACCTTAGTCGCAATCAGCCCCAGCATTTT
D gene: .; J gene: TRBJ2-3; V gene: TRBV6-5; clone size: .; CDR3 protein: CASSPEGQVHTQYF; CDR3 DNA: TGTGCCAGCAGTCCGGAGGGCCAGGTGCATACGCAGTATTTT
D gene: .; J gene: TRBJ2-3; V gene: TRBV30; clone size: .; CDR3 protein: CAWSVTTASTDTQYF; CDR3 DNA: TGTGCCTGGAGTGTAACTACTGCGAGCACAGATACGCAGTATTTT
D gene: .; J gene: TRBJ2-3; V gene: TRBV11-2; clone size: .; CDR3 protein: CASSGEDTQYF; CDR3 DNA: TGTGCCAGTAGCGGAGAGGATACGCAGTATTTT
D gene: .; J gene: TRBJ1-5; V gene: TRBV30; clone size: .; CDR3 protein: CAWSSQGRQPQHF; CDR3 DNA: TGTGCCTGGAGTTCACAGGGTCGTCAGCCCCAGCATTTT
D gene: .; J gene: TRBJ2-4; V gene: TRBV19; clone size: .; CDR3 protein: CASSLLGGRKNIQYF; CDR3 DNA: TGTGCCAGTAGTCTCTTGGGGGGCCGCAAAAACATTCAGTACTTC
D gene: .; J gene: TRBJ1-3; V gene: TRBV4-3; clone size: .; CDR3 protein: CASSQGISGVDTIYF; CDR3 DNA: TGCGCCAGCAGCCAAGGGATATCAGGCGTAGACACCATATATTTT
D gene: .; J gene: TRBJ1-6; V gene: TRBV25-1; clone size: once; CDR3 protein: CASRPTGPNSPLHF; CDR3 DNA: TGTGCCAGCAGACCGACGGGACCTAATTCACCCCTCCACTTT
D gene: TRBD1; J gene: TRBJ2-2; V gene: TRBV5-1; clone size: .; CDR3 protein: CASSLGQGDTGELFF; CDR3 DNA: TGCGCCAGCAGCTTGGGTCAGGGGGACACCGGGGAGCTGTTTTTT
D gene: .; J gene: TRBJ2-7; V gene: TRBV2; clone size: .; CDR3 protein: CASRGDAPSYEQYF; CDR3 DNA: TGTGCCAGCAGGGGGGACGCGCCATCCTACGAGCAGTACTTC
D gene: .; J gene: TRBJ1-5; V gene: TRBV6-1; clone size: .; CDR3 protein: CASSKVGGSNQPQHF; CDR3 DNA: TGTGCCAGCAGCAAGGTCGGTGGGAGCAATCAGCCCCAGCATTTT
D gene: TRBD1; J gene: TRBJ1-2; V gene: TRBV28; clone size: .; CDR3 protein: CASSAPGTGGNYGYTF; CDR3 DNA: TGTGCCAGCAGTGCCCCCGGGACAGGGGGCAACTATGGCTACACCTTC
D gene: .; J gene: TRBJ2-2; V gene: TRBV10-1; clone size: .; CDR3 protein: CASSESSLLRSGELFF; CDR3 DNA: TGCGCCAGCAGTGAGTCCTCCCTTTTAAGATCCGGGGAGCTGTTTTTT
D gene: TRBD1; J gene: TRBJ2-7; V gene: TRBV5-4; clone size: once; CDR3 protein: CASSLAPTGGTPLYF; CDR3 DNA: TGTGCCAGCAGCTTGGCCCCGACAGGGGGGACTCCCCTGTACTTC
D gene: .; J gene: TRBJ2-4; V gene: TRBV7-2; clone size: .; CDR3 protein: CASSTKGVYKNIQYF; CDR3 DNA: TGTGCCAGCAGCACAAAGGGGGTCTACAAAAACATTCAGTACTTC
D gene: .; J gene: TRBJ1-1; V gene: TRBV5-6; clone size: .; CDR3 protein: CASSLLVSTEAFF; CDR3 DNA: TGTGCCAGCAGCTTGTTAGTTAGCACTGAAGCTTTCTTT
D gene: .; J gene: TRBJ2-7; V gene: TRBV6-5; clone size: .; CDR3 protein: CASSSRNSGQYF; CDR3 DNA: TGTGCCAGCAGCTCACGTAATAGTGGGCAGTACTTC
D gene: .; J gene: TRBJ2-1; V gene: TRBV6-1; clone size: .; CDR3 protein: CASSERQNNEQFF; CDR3 DNA: TGTGCCAGCAGTGAACGGCAGAACAATGAGCAGTTCTTC
D gene: .; J gene: TRBJ1-2; V gene: TRBV27; clone size: once; CDR3 protein: CASSLLSDSSGYTF; CDR3 DNA: TGTGCCAGCAGTTTACTTTCGGACTCATCCGGCTACACCTTC
D gene: .; J gene: TRBJ1-2; V gene: TRBV10-3; clone size: few; CDR3 protein: CAITFEGAGGYTF; CDR3 DNA: TGTGCCATCACCTTTGAAGGGGCTGGTGGCTACACCTTC
D gene: .; J gene: TRBJ1-5; V gene: TRBV5-1; clone size: .; CDR3 protein: CASSPGPNQPQHF; CDR3 DNA: TGCGCCAGCAGCCCGGGGCCCAATCAGCCCCAGCATTTT
D gene: .; J gene: TRBJ2-7; V gene: TRBV30; clone size: .; CDR3 protein: CAWNHNLRSYEQYF; CDR3 DNA: TGTGCCTGGAACCACAACCTGCGATCCTACGAGCAGTACTTC